One sample yielded the 3 T cell receptor beta chains listed below, sequenced in a study of blood T cell repertoires in COVID-19. The data were produced by immunoSEQ multiplex PCR, yet TCRdb's version contains in-frame clones alone and is incomplete. The sample yields about 87,000 clones, around nine tenths seen once. Material: peripheral blood. Receptors originate from a man aged 40-55 years with acute or convalescent COVID-19.

The chain uses TRBV3-1 (or the pseudogene TRBV3-2) and TRBJ1-5; D gene unclear. The V gene's germline CDR1 is LGHDT and CDR2 YNNKEL (reference sequence). Trimming removed 1 base from V and 6 bases from J, with 13 bases in between. The length of the CDR3 is 15 residues. CDR3 nucleotides: TGTGCCAGCAGCCAAGGGAGGGCGGCGGGTCAGCCCCAGCATTTT. It codes for CASSQGRAAGQPQHF.

The chain combines TRBV11-2 with TRBJ1-1, with D perhaps matching TRBD1 (6 bases). V was pared by 5 bases and J by 4 bases, with 14 bases between. The CDR3 consists of 14 residues. Germline CDR1 is SGHAT and CDR2 is FQNNGV. CDR3 region: CASSLNVGGTEAFF. The CDR3 coding sequence is TGTGCCAGCAGCCTTAACGTAGGGGGCACTGAAGCTTTCTTT.

The chain employs TRBV4-1 and TRBJ1-2, with no clear D. Germline V gene sequence: CDR1 MGHRA, CDR2 YSYEKL. Trimming removed 1 base at V and 3 bases at J, with 9 bases between. The CDR3 loop spans 14 amino acids. CDR3 bases: TGCGCCAGCAGCCAAGCAGGAACGGACTATGGCTACACCTTC. Protein sequence: CASSQAGTDYGYTF.